What follows describes a single T cell receptor beta chain. Its matching antigen is unknown. The data originate from a study of tumor and adjacent non-tumor tissue in lung cancer. Study in general: The cohort had approximately 12 adenocarcinoma, a couple of squamous cell and 1 small cell patients. Study-level points and caveats: TCR diversity was significantly greater in tumor than normal lung tissue.

Trimming cost V 5 bases and J 6 bases, with 10 bases left between them. Germline CDR1 is SGHRS and CDR2 is YFSETQ. This CDR3 has 12 residues. The library came from three nested PCR rounds adapted from ARM-PCR protocols. Via MiXCR, TCRdb re-called the multiplex PCR reads, giving one row per CDR3 protein. The data show some 100,000 distinct CDR3 sequences, about 80% seen once. RNA was extracted from bulk tissue without any cell sorting. Distant lung tissue was collected more than 3 cm away from the tumor edge. Material: distant non-tumor lung tissue. The clonotype comes from a man in his sixties with small cell lung cancer. The chain is built from TRBV5-1 and TRBJ2-3; D is undetermined. DNA for the CDR3: TGCGCCAGCAGTAGGGCATCGGATACGCAGTATTTT. It yields the protein CASSRASDTQYF. Based on the CDR3 plus reference TRBV5-1 and TRBJ2-3, the full variable domain is KAGVTQTPRYLIKTRGQQVTLSCSPISGHRSVSWYQQTPGQGLQFLFEYFSETQRNKGNFPGRFSGRQFSNSRSEMNVSTLELGDSALYLCASSRASDTQYFGPGTRLTVL.